A single sample gave rise to the 5 T cell receptor beta chains below, sequenced in a study of blood T cell repertoires in COVID-19 (dated by TCRdb to 2019 to 2021). Receptors were amplified or captured by the immunoSEQ multiplex PCR assay. TCRdb's version of the immuneACCESS table is confined to in-frame rearrangements and falls short of the full clone set. An unresolved V gene accounts for under half of the shortfall where checked; the remainder is of unknown origin. Within this sample are under 130,000 clones, with approximately 70% of them counted one time only. Jointly, the top ten make up approximately 5.9% of the sample. The sequenced sample consisted of peripheral blood. The source is an older man with acute or convalescent COVID-19.

The CDR3 region is CASSDSPGSDTQYF. CDR3 nucleotide sequence: TGTGCCAGCTCAGACTCCCCAGGGTCAGATACGCAGTATTTT. The gene calls are TRBV18 and TRBJ2-3; D might be TRBD1 (5 bases). Per germline, CDR1 KGHSH and CDR2 LQKENI. With 5 bases removed from V and 4 bases from J, the gap between germline ends came to 13 bases. This CDR3 spans 14 amino acids.

This clone came up once. This chain links TRBV6-6 with TRBJ2-2; D call uncertain. The CDR3 length is 15 residues. Trimming removed 5 bases from V and 0 bases from J, with 10 bases in between. Germline V gene data show CDR1 as MNHNY and CDR2 as SVGAGI (reference sequence). The CDR3 bases are TGTGCCAGCAGTCTTTACAAACCGAACACCGGGGAGCTGTTTTTT. Its protein is CASSLYKPNTGELFF.

The V call is TRBV25-1, the J call TRBJ1-4; a possible D gene is TRBD1 (5 bases). Germline CDR1 and CDR2: MGHDK and SYGVNS. V lost 6 bases, J lost 7 bases, and 18 bases lay in between. The CDR3 covers 15 residues. The DNA for the CDR3 is TGTGCCAGCAGCCCTGGGGGGTCAGTCGTTGAAAAACTGTTTTTT. Amino acids: CASSPGGSVVEKLFF.

This clone was recorded only once. This chain links TRBV5-1 with TRBJ2-7; 7 bases line up with TRBD2. There are 15 residues in the CDR3. CDR1 is SGHRS and CDR2 is YFSETQ in the germline V gene. V was pared by 4 bases and J by 2 bases, with 9 bases of the junction left unmatched. As DNA, the CDR3 is TGCGCCAGCAGCCTAAGCTCGGCGGGAGCCTACGAGCAGTACTTC. Encoded protein: CASSLSSAGAYEQYF.

The rearrangement joins TRBV28 to TRBJ1-1, with D possibly TRBD1 on 5 matching bases. The ends were cut back, 6 bases at V and 5 bases at J, with 10 bases in the middle. The CDR3 length is 12 residues. The germline V gene encodes CDR1 MDHEN and CDR2 SYDVKM. CDR3 residues: CASRLTETEAFF. The CDR3 nucleotides are TGTGCCAGCAGATTGACAGAGACTGAAGCTTTCTTT.